The rows below give T cell receptor beta chains drawn from one sample of a study of chronic HIV infection and antiretroviral therapy. TCRdb called the 5' RACE reads again in MiXCR, with one record for every CDR3 protein. The sample yields 45,000 to 55,000 distinct CDR3 sequences, approximately 20% seen once. Specimen: peripheral blood. Receptors were obtained from an adult who had HIV and had not received antiretroviral therapy, or was an uninfected healthy control (not recorded which). Each CDR3 is given with its conserved first and last residue.

TRBV6-6	TRBJ2-1	CASSAPVARLKNEQFF
TRBV11-2	TRBJ2-7	CASSAAGTKYYEQYF
TRBV7-9	TRBJ2-5	CASSTQGALGETQYF
TRBV28	TRBJ2-4	CASTMGGNTLAKNIQYF
TRBV20-1	TRBJ2-2	CSARDRTSGGNTGELFF
TRBV29-1	TRBJ1-1	CSVHRGSGEAFF
TRBV6-5	TRBJ1-2	CASSYEGRDGYTF
TRBV6-5	TRBJ1-2	CASSPGGEADGYTF
TRBV3-1	TRBJ2-1	CASSRAGRTYNEQFF
TRBV28	TRBJ2-7	CASSSGGQGHYEQYF
TRBV20-1	TRBJ2-7	CSASGSLHYEQYF
TRBV10-3	TRBJ2-7	CALRAGTGPYEQYF
TRBV15	TRBJ1-1	CATSRRQGADAFF
TRBV28	TRBJ2-5	CAVARGRDSSEETQYF
TRBV11-2	TRBJ2-1	CASLGGLDYNEQFF
TRBV20-1	TRBJ1-5	CSAYSKNSNQPQHF
TRBV12-5	TRBJ2-1	CASGLDRAPSNEQFF
TRBV27	TRBJ1-5	CASSSQGARQPQHF
TRBV28	TRBJ2-3	CAGRTSGSTDTQYF
TRBV6-5	TRBJ1-1	CASSYSGTGWNTEAFF
TRBV20-1	TRBJ1-6	CSASVGSPLHF
TRBV28	TRBJ2-7	CASRKQVYEQYF
TRBV28	TRBJ2-7	CASSFGRTYEQYF
TRBV5-4	TRBJ2-2	CASSPEASLGELFF
TRBV28	TRBJ2-7	CASSLGGSSYEQYF
TRBV28	TRBJ2-1	CASSLTLGLAFSNEQFF
TRBV10-3	TRBJ2-4	CAISESTVTSIQYF
TRBV3-1	TRBJ2-5	CASSQDGLAEETQYF
TRBV6-5	TRBJ2-6	CASSYAGANVLTF
TRBV10-2	TRBJ2-3	CASSESWGSTDTQYF
TRBV29-1	TRBJ1-5	CSVGAGFNQPQHF
TRBV11-2	TRBJ2-7	CASSPITGGITYEQYF
TRBV29-1	TRBJ2-7	CSVGGLAGVPYEQYF
TRBV14	TRBJ2-5	CASSQHITQETQYF
TRBV6-4	TRBJ2-3	CASSVSPSTDTQYF
TRBV6-5	TRBJ1-1	CASSYSGGGSEAFF
TRBV11-2	TRBJ1-5	CASSSLRGRDQPQHF
TRBV28	TRBJ2-3	CASRPGVDADTQYF
TRBV25-1	TRBJ2-1	CASSESLAGAGEQFF
TRBV4-2	TRBJ1-3	CASSQGTEGNTIYF
TRBV7-2	TRBJ2-6	CASSLVANVLTF
TRBV28	TRBJ1-1	CASTSAEDTEAFF
TRBV28	TRBJ2-1	CASRTQGGERRNEQFF
TRBV13	TRBJ1-1	CASSLGSFSNTEAFF
TRBV28	TRBJ2-2	CASSLWSAGELFF
TRBV29-1	TRBJ2-3	CSAPGGVEDTQYF
TRBV20-1	TRBJ2-2	CSARQGAGELFF
TRBV9	TRBJ2-7	CASSVGAGKSEQYF
TRBV29-1	TRBJ2-5	CSVLWVKETQYF
TRBV3-1	TRBJ1-1	CASSQDLSGTGSTEAFF
TRBV28	TRBJ1-2	CASYRGHGYTF
TRBV28	TRBJ2-7	CASSPRGRNEQYF
TRBV5-1	TRBJ2-3	CASSRTGLAGVSTDTQYF
TRBV7-6	TRBJ1-6	CASSVAGTGSSPLHF
TRBV29-1	TRBJ2-5	CSVEGAEETQYF
TRBV11-1	TRBJ1-1	CASSLGISTPNTEAFF
TRBV4-1	TRBJ1-2	CASSQDEGVGYGYTF
TRBV20-1	TRBJ1-5	CSARDNYSNQPQHF
TRBV29-1	TRBJ1-2	CSVLIPTGYGYTF